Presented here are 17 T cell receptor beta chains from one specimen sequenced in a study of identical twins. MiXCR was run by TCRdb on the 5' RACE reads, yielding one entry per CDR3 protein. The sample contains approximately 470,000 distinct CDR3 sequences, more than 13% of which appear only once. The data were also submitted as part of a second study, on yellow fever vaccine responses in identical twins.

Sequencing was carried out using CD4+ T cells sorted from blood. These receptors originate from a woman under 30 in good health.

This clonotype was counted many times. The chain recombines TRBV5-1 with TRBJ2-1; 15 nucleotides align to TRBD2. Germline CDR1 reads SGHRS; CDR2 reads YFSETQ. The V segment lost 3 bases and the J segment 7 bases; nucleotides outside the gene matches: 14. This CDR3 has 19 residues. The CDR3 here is CASSSRILGTSGGLNEQFF. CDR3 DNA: TGCGCCAGCAGCTCAAGAATACTAGGGACTAGCGGGGGGTTGAATGAGCAGTTCTTC.

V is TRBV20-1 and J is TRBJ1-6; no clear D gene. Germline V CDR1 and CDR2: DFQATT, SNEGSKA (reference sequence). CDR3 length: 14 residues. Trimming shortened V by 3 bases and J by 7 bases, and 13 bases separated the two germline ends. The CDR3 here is CSASPAGYNSPLHF. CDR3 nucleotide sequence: TGCAGTGCTAGTCCGGCAGGTTACAATTCACCCCTCCACTTT.

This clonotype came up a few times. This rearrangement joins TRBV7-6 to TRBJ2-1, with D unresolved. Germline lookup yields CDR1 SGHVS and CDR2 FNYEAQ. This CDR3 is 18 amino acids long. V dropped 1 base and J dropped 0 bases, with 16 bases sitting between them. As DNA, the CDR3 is TGTGCCAGCAGCTTAGATAGACCAGCGCTGAGCTCCTACAATGAGCAGTTCTTC. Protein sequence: CASSLDRPALSSYNEQFF. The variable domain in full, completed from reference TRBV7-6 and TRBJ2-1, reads GAGVSQSPRYKVTKRGQDVALRCDPISGHVSLYWYRQALGQGPEFLTYFNYEAQQDKSGLPNDRFSAERPEGSISTLTIQRTEQRDSAMYRCASSLDRPALSSYNEQFFGPGTRLTVL.

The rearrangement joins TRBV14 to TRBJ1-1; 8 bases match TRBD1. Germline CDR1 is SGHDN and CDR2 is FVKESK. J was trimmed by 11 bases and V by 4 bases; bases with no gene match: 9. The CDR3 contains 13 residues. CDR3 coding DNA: TGTGCCAGCAGCCGGGACAGGTACCTGTTGGCTTTCTTT. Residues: CASSRDRYLLAFF.

CDR3 region: CASSRRQASTDTQYF. The CDR3 DNA is TGTGCCAGCAGTCGGAGACAGGCTAGCACAGATACGCAGTATTTT. The gene calls are TRBV27 and TRBJ2-3; D is perhaps TRBD1 (6 bases). V lost 5 bases and J lost 0, with 12 bases in between. In germline, CDR1 is MNHEY, CDR2 SMNVEV (reference sequence). CDR3 length equals 15 residues.

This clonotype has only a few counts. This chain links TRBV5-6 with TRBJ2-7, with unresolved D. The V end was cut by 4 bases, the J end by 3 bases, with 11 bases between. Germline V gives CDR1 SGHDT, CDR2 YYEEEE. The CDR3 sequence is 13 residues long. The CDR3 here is CASSNPKGYEQYF. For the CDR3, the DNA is TGTGCCAGCAGCAACCCGAAGGGCTACGAGCAGTACTTC.

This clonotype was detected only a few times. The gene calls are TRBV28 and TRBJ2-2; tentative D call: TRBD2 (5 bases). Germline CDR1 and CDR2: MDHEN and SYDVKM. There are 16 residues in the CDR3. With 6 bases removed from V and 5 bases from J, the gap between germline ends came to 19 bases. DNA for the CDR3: TGTGCCAGCAGACCCACCTCGCGGGTTAGAACCGGGGAGCTGTTTTTT. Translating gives CASRPTSRVRTGELFF. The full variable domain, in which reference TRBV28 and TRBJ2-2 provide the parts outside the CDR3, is DVKVTQSSRYLVKRTGEKVFLECVQDMDHENMFWYRQDPGLGLRLIYFSYDVKMKEKGDIPEGYSVSREKKERFSLILESASTNQTSMYLCASRPTSRVRTGELFFGEGSRLTVL.

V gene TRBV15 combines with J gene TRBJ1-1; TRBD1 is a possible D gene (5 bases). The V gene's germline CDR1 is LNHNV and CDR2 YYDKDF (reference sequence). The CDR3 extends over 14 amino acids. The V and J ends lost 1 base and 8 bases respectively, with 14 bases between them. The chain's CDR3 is CATSRAGRDEEAFF. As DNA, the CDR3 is TGTGCCACCAGCAGAGCAGGCAGGGATGAGGAAGCTTTCTTT.

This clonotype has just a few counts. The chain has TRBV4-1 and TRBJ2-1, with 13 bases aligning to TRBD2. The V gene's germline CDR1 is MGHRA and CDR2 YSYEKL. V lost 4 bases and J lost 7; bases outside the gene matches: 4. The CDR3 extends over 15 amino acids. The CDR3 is CASSPLTSGRNEQFF. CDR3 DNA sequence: TGCGCCAGCAGCCCACTGACTAGCGGGAGGAATGAGCAGTTCTTC.

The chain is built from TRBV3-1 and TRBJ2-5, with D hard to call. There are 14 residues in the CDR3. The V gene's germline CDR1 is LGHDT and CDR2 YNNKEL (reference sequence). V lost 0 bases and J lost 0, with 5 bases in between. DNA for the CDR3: TGTGCCAGCAGCCAAGACGTGTACCAAGAGACCCAGTACTTC. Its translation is CASSQDVYQETQYF.

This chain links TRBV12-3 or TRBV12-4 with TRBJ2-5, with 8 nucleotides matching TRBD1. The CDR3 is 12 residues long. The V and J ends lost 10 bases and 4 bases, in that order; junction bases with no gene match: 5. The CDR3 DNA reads TGTGCCACCCAGGGGGCCCGAGAGACCCAGTACTTC. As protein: CATQGARETQYF.

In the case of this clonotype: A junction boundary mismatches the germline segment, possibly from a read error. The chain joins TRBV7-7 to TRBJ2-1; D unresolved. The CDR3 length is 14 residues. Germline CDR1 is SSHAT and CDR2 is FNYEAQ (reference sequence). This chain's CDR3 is CASSLGSGNNEQFF. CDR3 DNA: TGTGCTAGCAGCTTAGGCTCTGGGAACAATGAGCAGTTCTTC.

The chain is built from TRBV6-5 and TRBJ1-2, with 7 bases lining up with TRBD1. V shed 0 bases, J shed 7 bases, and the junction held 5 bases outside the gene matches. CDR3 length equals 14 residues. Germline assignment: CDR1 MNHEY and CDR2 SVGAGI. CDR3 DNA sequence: TGTGCCAGCAGTTACTCCAGGGGGAGAGGTGGCTACACCTTC. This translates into CASSYSRGRGGYTF.

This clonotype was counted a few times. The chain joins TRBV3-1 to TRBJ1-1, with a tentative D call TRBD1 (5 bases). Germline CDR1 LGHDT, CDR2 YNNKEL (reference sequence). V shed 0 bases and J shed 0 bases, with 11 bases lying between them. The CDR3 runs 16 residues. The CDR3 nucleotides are TGTGCCAGCAGCCAAGAGAAAGGGGTTATGAACACTGAAGCTTTCTTT. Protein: CASSQEKGVMNTEAFF.

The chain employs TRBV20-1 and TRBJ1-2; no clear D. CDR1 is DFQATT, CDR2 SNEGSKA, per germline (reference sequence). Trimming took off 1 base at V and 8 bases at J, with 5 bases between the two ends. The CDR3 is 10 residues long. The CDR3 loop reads CSARADGYTF. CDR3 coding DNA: TGCAGTGCTAGAGCCGACGGCTACACCTTC.

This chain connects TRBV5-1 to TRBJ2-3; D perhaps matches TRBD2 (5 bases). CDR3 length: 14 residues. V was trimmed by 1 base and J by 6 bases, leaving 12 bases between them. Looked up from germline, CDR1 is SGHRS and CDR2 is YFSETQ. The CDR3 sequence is CASSLILDSDTQYF. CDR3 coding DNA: TGCGCCAGCAGCTTGATCCTGGACTCGGATACGCAGTATTTT.

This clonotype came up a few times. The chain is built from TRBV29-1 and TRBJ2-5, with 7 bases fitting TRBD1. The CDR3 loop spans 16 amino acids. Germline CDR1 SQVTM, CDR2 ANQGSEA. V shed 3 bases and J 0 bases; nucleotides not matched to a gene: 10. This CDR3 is CSVEAGTETYQETQYF. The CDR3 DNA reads TGCAGCGTTGAGGCTGGGACAGAAACCTACCAAGAGACCCAGTACTTC.